What follows are 16 T cell receptor delta chains derived from one specimen sequenced in a study of γδ T cells in repeated Plasmodium falciparum infection. TCRdb ran CATT on the multiplex PCR reads. The data show 80,000 to 95,000 delta-chain clones, 1.4% seen once. Vgamma9/Vdelta2+ and Vdelta2-negative gammadelta T cells were flow-sorted from PBMC for bulk sequencing. Sequenced material: gamma-delta T cells from blood. Receptor source: a pool of human donors (malaria-infected and uninfected, not separated).

Details on this clone: Translating this DNA gives a protein that differs at residue 11 from the TCRdb one, which belongs to a much larger clone; a read error is likely, and the protein shown is this translation. The rearrangement joins TRDV2 to TRDJ1; 9 bases line up with TRDD3. TCRdb offers no J gene call, so here the DNA was matched to germline to obtain one. In germline, CDR1 is GEAIGNYY, CDR2 EKD. V trimming: 4 bases; J trimming: 0 bases; junction bases outside the gene matches: 14. The CDR3 length is 18 residues. CDR3 protein: CACDPLTGGRLYTDKLIF. As DNA, the CDR3 is TGTGCCTGTGATCCCCTTACTGGGGGACGACTGTACACCGATAAACTCATCTTT.

This clone was seen at least ten times. The CDR3 reads CALGEGLPTANTDKLIF. CDR3 nucleotide sequence: TGTGCTCTTGGGGAAGGTCTTCCCACGGCTAACACCGATAAACTCATCTTT. This chain links TRDV1 with TRDJ1; a possible D gene is TRDD2 (5 bases). The J gene, missing from TCRdb, was assigned here through DNA to germline matching. Trimming stripped 2 bases from V and 0 bases from J, with 16 bases between. CDR1 is TSWWSYY and CDR2 is QGS in the germline V gene. The CDR3 spans 17 residues.

This clone came up a few times. This DNA's translation differs at residue 6 from TCRdb's protein, which comes from a much larger clone; a read error is likely, and the protein shown is translated from the DNA. This rearrangement joins TRDV1 to TRDJ1; D is perhaps TRDD3 (6 bases). No J gene was available from TCRdb, and it was assigned here by a germline match of the DNA. V was cut by 1 base and J by 4 bases, with 31 bases left in between. CDR3 length: 21 amino acids. Germline V gives CDR1 TSWWSYY, CDR2 QGS. The CDR3 sequence is CALGEPLYPWRIPQVGDKLIF. The CDR3 bases are TGTGCTCTTGGGGAACCTCTCTATCCCTGGAGGATACCACAAGTTGGCGATAAACTCATCTTT.

In its sample, this clone was seen a few times. The mismatch at residue 15 between this DNA's translation and the TCRdb protein of a much larger clone likely reflects a read error; the protein shown is translated from the DNA. The V gene corresponds to TRDV1; no J gene was called; TRDD3 is the table's D call, not checked against the DNA. Germline loops: CDR1 TSWWSYY, CDR2 QGS. This CDR3 has 17 amino acids. CDR3 DNA: TGTGCTCTTGGGGAACTGCCCTTCCTCCCTAACACCGATAAACCCATCTTT. Protein product: CALGELPFLPNTDKPIF.

At least ten counts were recorded for this clone. Mismatch with germline at one junction end may stem from a read error. Other DNA sequences in this sample translate to the same CDR3. The rearrangement joins TRDV1 to TRDJ1; the D gene is possibly TRDD1 (5 bases). The length of the CDR3 is 23 residues. Germline-derived CDR1 and CDR2 are TSWWSYY and QGS. CDR3 sequence (DNA): TGTGCCCTTGGGAACGTTGTCTTTCCCCCTCTCGTCCTCCAAATACTGACCACCGATAAACTCATCTTT. This codes for CALGNVVFPPLVLQILTTDKLIF.

This clone was counted at least ten times. V is TRDV1 and J is TRDJ1; TRDD3 matches at 7 bases. Unmatched junction bases numbered 14, after V lost 1 base and J lost 0 bases. The germline V gene encodes CDR1 TSWWSYY and CDR2 QGS. The CDR3 consists of 19 residues. The CDR3 sequence: CALGERGATGDPYTDKLIF. CDR3 in DNA: TGTGCTCTTGGGGAACGGGGCGCTACTGGGGACCCGTACACCGATAAACTCATCTTT.

This clone was seen only a few times. A read error is likely here: a far larger clone is one base away. Other DNA sequences within the sample encode an identical CDR3. This chain joins TRDV2 and TRDJ1; the D is unclear. TCRdb offers no J gene call, so here the DNA was matched to germline to obtain one. This CDR3 contains 16 residues. V was clipped by 3 bases and J by 0 bases, with 16 bases between them. Looked up from germline, CDR1 is GEAIGNYY and CDR2 is EKD. The CDR3 DNA reads TGTGCCTGTGACGCTCTATATACCCTGTACACCGATAAACTCATCTTT. It specifies CACDALYTLYTDKLIF.

Comment on this clone: Translating this DNA gives a protein that differs at residue 9 from the TCRdb one, which belongs to a much larger clone; a read error is likely, and the protein shown is this translation. CDR3 region: CACDALLGGTLKLIF. The CDR3, as DNA: TGTGCCTGTGACGCATTACTGGGGGGTACGCTTAAACTCATCTTT. The rearrangement uses TRDV2 and TRDJ1; TRDD3 matches 8 bases. Because TCRdb records no J gene, it was assigned here through a match of the DNA to germline. The CDR3 loop spans 15 amino acids. Germline CDR1 and CDR2: GEAIGNYY and EKD. Trimming removed 3 bases from V and 7 bases from J; junction bases left unmatched: 12.

Worth noting for this clone: Translating this DNA gives a protein that differs at residue 10 from the TCRdb one, which belongs to a much larger clone; a read error is likely, and the protein shown is this translation. This sequence joins TRDV2 and TRDJ1; 10 bases line up with TRDD3. As TCRdb names no J gene, one was assigned here on the basis of a DNA match to germline. V shed 0 bases, J shed 7 bases, and the junction held 4 bases outside the gene matches. This CDR3 has 14 amino acids. Germline values: CDR1 GEAIGNYY, CDR2 EKD. The CDR3 nucleotides read TGTGCCTGTGACACCCCGACTGGGGGATGTAAACTCATCTTT. As protein: CACDTPTGGCKLIF.

This chain connects TRDV1 to TRDJ1; 10 bases line up with TRDD3. TCRdb leaves out the J gene; it was filled in here by matching the DNA to germline. The CDR3 is made up of 19 amino acids. Germline trimming cut 6 bases from V and 4 bases from J; bases unmatched to any gene: 20. CDR1 is TSWWSYY and CDR2 is QGS in the germline V gene. CDR3 in DNA: TGTGCTCTTGGTGCCCCCATTCCTACTGGGGGATGGGGGAGCGATAAACTCATCTTT. It translates to CALGAPIPTGGWGSDKLIF.

About this clone: The protein given by TCRdb reflects a much larger clone and differs at residue 8 from this DNA's translation, likely from a read error; the protein shown is the DNA's translation. The chain is built from TRDV1 and TRDJ1; D is uncertain. TCRdb records no J gene; here it was assigned by comparing the DNA to germline. Germline V gene data show CDR1 as TSWWSYY and CDR2 as QGS. The CDR3 consists of 14 residues. The germline V and J ends were trimmed by 0 bases and 2 bases, with 7 bases remaining between them. CDR3 in DNA: TGTGCTCTTGGGGAACTGACACGGACCGATAAACTCATCTTT. It specifies CALGELTRTDKLIF.

As regards this clone: The TCRdb record carries a much larger clone's protein, which differs from this DNA's translation at residue 12; a read error is the likely cause, and the protein listed here is the DNA translation. The V and J genes are TRDV1 and TRDJ1; D may be TRDD3 (6 bases). TCRdb lists no J gene, so it was determined here by aligning the DNA to germline. The CDR3 runs 20 residues. V lost 2 bases, J lost 0 bases, and 25 bases lay in between. Germline V lookup: CDR1 TSWWSYY, CDR2 QGS. CDR3 loop: CALGENPSLVGATYTDKLIF. DNA of the CDR3: TGTGCTCTTGGGGAAAATCCATCCTTGGTGGGGGCTACGTACACCGATAAACTCATCTTT.

This clone was observed a few times. TCRdb's protein for this DNA is that of a much larger clone and differs from the translation at residue 15, likely a read error; the protein shown is the DNA translation. The chain couples TRDV1 to TRDJ1; D gene ambiguous. The length of the CDR3 is 18 residues. Germline V lookup: CDR1 TSWWSYY, CDR2 QGS. CDR3 protein: CALGEPRSPCGDTDELIF. CDR3 DNA: TGTGCTCTTGGGGAGCCGAGATCTCCTTGCGGAGACACCGATGAACTCATCTTT.

As concerns this clone: The protein that TCRdb holds for this DNA derives from a much larger clone and differs from the translated DNA at residues 7 and 13, which likely indicates a read error; the protein shown here is translated from the DNA. The rearrangement uses TRDV1 and TRDJ1; D is perhaps TRDD2 (7 bases). The length of the CDR3 is 21 residues. Germline V gene lookup returns CDR1 TSWWSYY and CDR2 QGS. Deletions cut 0 bases from V and 4 bases from J, with 30 bases between. CDR3 in amino acids: CALGELALPVYWEIWGDKLIF. CDR3 DNA: TGTGCTCTTGGGGAACTCGCCCTTCCTGTATACTGGGAGATATGGGGCGATAAACTCATCTTT.

About this clone itself: Since a far larger clone is one base different, this is likely a read error. Distinct nucleotide sequences in the sample also encode this CDR3. The V call is TRDV1, the J call TRDJ1, with D possibly TRDD3 on 5 matching bases. Germline V gene data show CDR1 as TSWWSYY and CDR2 as QGS. This CDR3 comprises 19 residues. CDR3 DNA sequence: TGCGCTCTTGGGGAACTAGAGTCGTCCCGGTCCTTTATTACCGATAAACTCATCTTT. Its protein product is CALGELESSRSFITDKLIF.

To note about this clone: The TCRdb record carries a much larger clone's protein, which differs from this DNA's translation at residue 6; a read error is the likely cause, and the protein listed here is the DNA translation. V gene TRDV2 combines with J gene TRDJ1; TRDD3 matches at 9 bases. Unmatched junction bases numbered 10, after V lost 0 bases and J lost 0 bases. The CDR3 consists of 18 residues. CDR1 and CDR2 from the germline V gene are GEAIGNYY and EKD. The CDR3 is CACDTAAEGIRHTDKLIF. For the CDR3, the DNA is TGTGCCTGTGACACCGCGGCCGAGGGGATACGGCACACCGATAAACTCATCTTT.